The 27 T cell receptor beta chains below were found in one sample sequenced in a study of graft-versus-host responses after intestinal transplantation (dated by TCRdb to about 2021). Their recognized antigens are unknown. Library preparation used the immunoSEQ multiplex PCR assay. TCRdb obtained this table from immuneACCESS and retained in-frame rearrangements with V and J assigned. These tables miss some clones; where compared with another copy, unresolved V genes account for less than half of the shortfall, and the remainder is unexplained. In all, the sample holds about 130,000 clones, and approximately 94% of those were seen once. The top ten constitute over 0.15% of the sample. The time point label on this specimen signifies: cells obtained before transplantation from donor or recipient. The sequences come from unstimulated CD4+ T cells sorted from spleen or lymph node cells, collected before intestinal transplant. The source is a human donor who received an intestinal transplant.

The chain couples TRBV6-1 to TRBJ2-2; D is undetermined. The germline V and J ends were trimmed by 2 bases and 1 base, with 2 bases remaining between them. CDR1 is MNHNS, CDR2 SASEGT, per germline. There are 13 residues in the CDR3. Here the CDR3 reads CASSELNTGELFF. DNA of the CDR3: TGTGCCAGCAGTGAATTGAACACCGGGGAGCTGTTTTTT.

Only one count was recorded for this clone. The rearrangement uses TRBV30 and TRBJ1-2, with a weak D call TRBD1 (6 bases). Germline CDR1 is GTSNPN and CDR2 is SVGIG (reference sequence). Trimming shortened V by 0 bases and J by 8 bases, and 16 bases separated the two germline ends. The CDR3 sequence is 14 residues long. The CDR3 sequence: CAWSVHLTGSGYTF. CDR3 nucleotide sequence: TGTGCCTGGAGTGTCCACCTTACAGGGTCGGGCTACACCTTC. The whole variable domain, filled in from reference TRBV30 and TRBJ1-2, reads SQTIHQWPATLVQPVGSPLSLECTVEGTSNPNLYWYRQAAGRGLQLLFYSVGIGQISSEVPQNLSASRPQDRQFILSSKKLLLSDSGFYLCAWSVHLTGSGYTFGSGTRLTVV.

This chain joins TRBV27 and TRBJ1-4; D might be TRBD1 (6 bases). This CDR3 contains 13 residues. CDR1 and CDR2 from the germline V gene are MNHEY and SMNVEV (reference sequence). V lost 6 bases and J lost 7, with 12 bases in between. The CDR3 loop reads CASSRGGAEKLFF. CDR3 DNA sequence: TGTGCCAGCAGCCGAGGGGGTGCTGAAAAACTGTTTTTT.

V is TRBV15 and J is TRBJ1-1, with a weak D call TRBD1 (5 bases). Germline V lookup: CDR1 LNHNV, CDR2 YYDKDF (reference sequence). The V end lost 4 bases, the J end lost 0 bases, and 18 bases lay between the germline ends. This CDR3 has 17 amino acids. Here the CDR3 reads CATSKGFSLGMNTEAFF. DNA for the CDR3: TGTGCCACCAGCAAGGGGTTTAGTCTGGGGATGAACACTGAAGCTTTCTTT.

CDR3 region: CASSQREPGSSPLHF. CDR3 nucleotides: TGTGCCAGCAGCCAGAGGGAACCTGGGAGTTCACCCCTCCACTTT. The V gene is TRBV7-2, the J gene TRBJ1-6; no definite D call. The V end lost 5 bases, the J end lost 9 bases, and 17 bases lay between the germline ends. The CDR3 has 15 residues. Per germline, CDR1 SGHTA and CDR2 FQGNSA.

The rearrangement uses TRBV18 and TRBJ1-1; D not resolved. V was clipped by 2 bases and J by 3 bases, with 4 bases between them. This CDR3 contains 12 residues. Looked up from germline, CDR1 is KGHSH and CDR2 is LQKENI. The CDR3 nucleotides are TGTGCCAGCTCACCAGGTCACACTGAAGCTTTCTTT. Protein sequence: CASSPGHTEAFF.

The chain's CDR3 is CASSRNSGGAVRETQYF. In DNA form, the CDR3 reads TGCGCCAGCAGCCGAAATAGCGGGGGGGCCGTCCGGGAGACCCAGTACTTC. The rearrangement joins TRBV4-1 to TRBJ2-5; TRBD2 matches at 11 bases. The CDR3 is 17 residues long. V was clipped by 4 bases and J by 5 bases; unmatched bases: 12. The germline V gene encodes CDR1 MGHRA and CDR2 YSYEKL.

J is TRBJ2-5 and V is TRBV30, with 7 bases that match TRBD1. The CDR3 is made up of 14 amino acids. Unmatched junction bases numbered 11, after V lost 5 bases and J lost 5 bases. The germline gives CDR1 GTSNPN, CDR2 SVGIG (reference sequence). The CDR3 coding sequence is TGTGCCTGGGCCCGGGACAGTCGTGGGGAGACCCAGTACTTC. Its protein is CAWARDSRGETQYF.

J is TRBJ1-2 and V is TRBV2; 8 bases map to TRBD1. The germline V gene encodes CDR1 SNHLY and CDR2 FYNNEI. V trimming: 4 bases; J trimming: 5 bases; junction bases outside the gene matches: 18. This CDR3 contains 18 residues. CDR3 loop: CASSVAGGGLSWVYGYTF. CDR3 in DNA: TGTGCCAGCAGTGTAGCAGGGGGCGGGTTGAGTTGGGTTTATGGCTACACCTTC.

The chain recombines TRBV30 with TRBJ2-3; 9 bases line up with TRBD2. V lost 2 bases to trimming and J lost 4 bases; unmatched junction nucleotides: 7. CDR3 length: 15 amino acids. Germline CDR1 reads GTSNPN; CDR2 reads SVGIG (reference sequence). The CDR3 bases are TGTGCCTGGAGTAGGCGCGGGGGGGCGTCAGATACGCAGTATTTT. It is translated as CAWSRRGGASDTQYF. Looking up the rest from reference TRBV30 and TRBJ2-3 gives the full variable domain: SQTIHQWPATLVQPVGSPLSLECTVEGTSNPNLYWYRQAAGRGLQLLFYSVGIGQISSEVPQNLSASRPQDRQFILSSKKLLLSDSGFYLCAWSRRGGASDTQYFGPGTRLTVL.

The chain carries TRBV11-2 and TRBJ2-5; D not certain. Deletions cut 3 bases from V and 5 bases from J, with 4 bases between. Germline V lookup: CDR1 SGHAT, CDR2 FQNNGV. This CDR3 is built from 11 residues. CDR3 amino acids: CASSFGETQYF. The CDR3 DNA sequence: TGTGCCAGCAGCTTCGGGGAGACCCAGTACTTC.

The count of this clone is one. V gene TRBV4-1 combines with J gene TRBJ1-2, with TRBD1 as a possible D gene (5 bases). This CDR3 has 14 amino acids. With 1 base removed from V and 4 bases from J, the gap between germline ends came to 10 bases. Germline V lookup: CDR1 MGHRA, CDR2 YSYEKL. This chain's CDR3 is CASSQGDRSYGYTF. Written as DNA, the CDR3 is TGCGCCAGCAGCCAAGGGGACCGAAGCTATGGCTACACCTTC.

This chain connects TRBV6-5 to TRBJ2-5, with D possibly being TRBD1 (8 bases). The V gene's germline CDR1 is MNHEY and CDR2 SVGAGI. V dropped 2 bases and J dropped 4 bases, with 14 bases sitting between them. This CDR3 has 15 residues. CDR3 in amino acids: CASSYIGGTGETQYF. CDR3 DNA: TGTGCCAGCAGTTACATCGGGGGGACAGGAGAGACCCAGTACTTC.

This clone was picked up a small number of times. In DNA, the CDR3 is TGTGCCAGCCAGTTAGCGGGGGATCCCTACGAGCAGTACTTC. The encoded protein is CASQLAGDPYEQYF. The V and J genes are TRBV7-9 and TRBJ2-7; 9 bases line up with TRBD2. With 8 bases clipped from V and 2 bases from J, the junction kept 7 bases outside the gene matches. Germline CDR1 SEHNR, CDR2 FQNEAQ (reference sequence). The CDR3 contains 14 residues.

This chain uses TRBV12-5 with TRBJ2-5; the D gene is possibly TRBD2 (6 bases). The CDR3 is made up of 15 amino acids. The germline CDR1 and CDR2 sequences are LGHNT and FRNRAP. Trimming left V 0 bases short and J 7 bases short, with 15 bases between. The CDR3 here is CASGLVPGGRGTQYF. The CDR3 DNA reads as TGTGCTAGTGGTTTGGTACCCGGGGGAAGGGGGACCCAGTACTTC.

The chain joins TRBV6-1 to TRBJ2-7; 7 positions agree with TRBD1. The length of the CDR3 is 12 residues. Germline loops: CDR1 MNHNS, CDR2 SASEGT. V shed 5 bases and J 3 bases; nucleotides not matched to a gene: 1. This CDR3 is CASSRDSYEQYF. CDR3 DNA: TGTGCCAGCAGTCGGGACAGCTACGAGCAGTACTTC.

V is TRBV18 and J is TRBJ2-3; D tentatively fits TRBD1 or TRBD2 (6 bases each). The CDR3 has 17 amino acids. The ends were cut back, 6 bases at V and 0 bases at J, with 19 bases in the middle. Germline CDR1 is KGHSH and CDR2 is LQKENI. CDR3 loop: CASSPQVGGPSTDTQYF. For the CDR3, the DNA is TGTGCCAGCTCTCCCCAGGTCGGGGGCCCGAGCACAGATACGCAGTATTTT.

The chain has TRBV6-1 and TRBJ2-6; D is unclear. From germline, CDR1 is MNHNS and CDR2 SASEGT. The CDR3 has 15 residues. Trimming cost V 5 bases and J 0 bases, with 8 bases left between them. For the CDR3, the DNA is TGTGCCAGCAGTAGCCAGAGCTCTGGGGCCAACGTCCTGACTTTC. Translation gives CASSSQSSGANVLTF.

CDR3 protein: CASSSEPMVRQYF. The CDR3 region has the DNA TGCGCCAGCAGCTCAGAACCGATGGTTAGGCAGTATTTT. V usage is TRBV5-1 and J usage is TRBJ2-3, with D unresolved. The CDR3 is 13 amino acids. V lost 3 bases to trimming and J lost 11 bases, with 16 bases between them. Germline CDR1 is SGHRS and CDR2 is YFSETQ.

The rearrangement uses TRBV5-6 and TRBJ2-5; 7 nucleotides line up with TRBD2. The CDR3 contains 14 residues. Germline V gives CDR1 SGHDT, CDR2 YYEEEE. V shed 4 bases, J shed 2 bases, and the junction held 5 bases outside the gene matches. CDR3 amino acids: CASSGGGLQETQYF. Written as DNA, the CDR3 is TGTGCCAGCAGCGGCGGGGGATTACAAGAGACCCAGTACTTC. Variable domain in full (rest from reference TRBV5-6 and TRBJ2-5): DAGVTQSPTHLIKTRGQQVTLRCSPKSGHDTVSWYQQALGQGPQFIFQYYEEEERQRGNFPDRFSGHQFPNYSSELNVNALLLGDSALYLCASSGGGLQETQYFGPGTRLLVL.

The gene calls are TRBV9 and TRBJ2-1; 7 bases are a match to TRBD1. The CDR3 has 14 residues. The V gene's germline CDR1 is SGDLS and CDR2 YYNGEE. Germline trimming cut 3 bases from V and 6 bases from J; bases unmatched to any gene: 6. CDR3 nucleotide sequence: TGTGCCAGCAGCGAGCTAGGACAGGCCAATGAGCAGTTCTTC. Residues: CASSELGQANEQFF.

This chain connects TRBV2 to TRBJ2-1; D might be TRBD2 (5 bases). Germline loops: CDR1 SNHLY, CDR2 FYNNEI. Trimming cost V 4 bases and J 0 bases, with 7 bases left between them. The CDR3 runs 14 residues. This chain's CDR3 is CASSVGNSYNEQFF. Written as DNA, the CDR3 is TGTGCCAGCAGTGTCGGGAACTCCTACAATGAGCAGTTCTTC. The variable domain in full, with the rest retrieved from reference TRBV2 and TRBJ2-1, is EPEVTQTPSHQVTQMGQEVILRCVPISNHLYFYWYRQILGQKVEFLVSFYNNEISEKSEIFDDQFSVERPDGSNFTLKIRSTKLEDSAMYFCASSVGNSYNEQFFGPGTRLTVL.

The V call is TRBV6-1, the J call TRBJ2-6; D is unclear. V lost 6 bases and J 0 bases, leaving 3 bases between the germline ends. Germline V gene data show CDR1 as MNHNS and CDR2 as SASEGT. The CDR3 sequence is 13 residues long. The CDR3 spells CASRFSGANVLTF. In nucleotides, the CDR3 is TGTGCCAGCAGATTCTCTGGGGCCAACGTCCTGACTTTC.

The chain links TRBV5-5 to TRBJ2-4, with D perhaps TRBD1 (5 bases). This CDR3 contains 14 residues. The germline CDR1 and CDR2 sequences are SGHKS and YYEKEE (reference sequence). V was pared by 0 bases and J by 5 bases, with 9 bases between. The CDR3 DNA sequence: TGTGCCAGCAGCTTGGGGGGCCGGGAAAACATTCAGTACTTC. Its protein product is CASSLGGRENIQYF. The full variable domain, in which reference TRBV5-5 and TRBJ2-4 provide the parts outside the CDR3, is DAGVTQSPTHLIKTRGQQVTLRCSPISGHKSVSWYQQVLGQGPQFIFQYYEKEERGRGNFPDRFSARQFPNYSSELNVNALLLGDSALYLCASSLGGRENIQYFGAGTRLSVL.

The chain has TRBV6-8 and TRBJ1-2; 7 bases match TRBD1. The V segment lost 4 bases and the J segment 3 bases; nucleotides outside the gene matches: 14. This CDR3 region has 17 residues. Looked up from germline, CDR1 is MNHGY and CDR2 is SAAAGT. CDR3 in amino acids: CASSLPHSRTGDYGYTF. CDR3 in DNA: TGTGCCAGCAGTTTACCCCACTCGAGGACAGGAGACTATGGCTACACCTTC.

Notes on this clone: The junction shows a germline mismatch at one end, possibly a read error. The rearrangement uses TRBV6-1 and TRBJ1-6; D is undetermined. Germline loops: CDR1 MNHNS, CDR2 SASEGT. The CDR3 has 14 amino acids. The CDR3 sequence is CASRETRMNSPLHF. CDR3 coding DNA: TGTGCCAGCCGTGAGACAAGAATGAATTCACCCCTCCACTTT.

The V and J genes are TRBV6-1 and TRBJ1-1; D is ambiguous. The CDR3 runs 13 residues. Between the trimmed V and J ends, which lost 6 bases and 10 bases, there was a span of 18 bases. CDR1 is MNHNS and CDR2 is SASEGT in the germline V gene. CDR3 region: CASRRTGRVSAFF. In DNA, the CDR3 is TGTGCCAGCAGGAGGACTGGGCGCGTATCAGCTTTCTTT.